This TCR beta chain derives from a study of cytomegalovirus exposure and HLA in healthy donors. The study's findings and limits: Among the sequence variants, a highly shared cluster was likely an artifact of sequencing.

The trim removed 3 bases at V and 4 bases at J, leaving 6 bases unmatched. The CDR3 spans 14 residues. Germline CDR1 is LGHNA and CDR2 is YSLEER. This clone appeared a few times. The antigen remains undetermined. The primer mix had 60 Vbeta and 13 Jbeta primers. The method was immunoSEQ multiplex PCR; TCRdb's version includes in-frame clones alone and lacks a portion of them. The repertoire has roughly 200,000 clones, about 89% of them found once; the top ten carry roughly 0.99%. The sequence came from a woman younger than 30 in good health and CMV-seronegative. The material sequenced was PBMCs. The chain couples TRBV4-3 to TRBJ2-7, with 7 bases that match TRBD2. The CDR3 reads CASSHGLVGYEQYF. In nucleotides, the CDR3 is TGCGCCAGCAGCCACGGACTAGTAGGGTACGAGCAGTACTTC.